A selection of T cell receptor beta chains follows, all from one sample in a study of CXCR3 chemokines and chemotherapy response in bladder cancer. TCRdb independently ran MiXCR on the PCR reads; one entry per CDR3 protein. This sample has roughly 2,200 distinct CDR3 sequences, with around 17% found just once. Sampling was done from a patient whose treatment included neoadjuvant chemotherapy. The source is a human donor with bladder cancer that responded to neoadjuvant chemotherapy. Both conserved end residues are part of each CDR3. Each record gives: clone size, V gene, D gene, J gene, CDR3 DNA, CDR3 protein. The D gene is left open where the match is weak. Expanded clones get a size class; other rows say once, few or many, or leave the size out.

>many|TRBV6-5|TRBD2|TRBJ2-5
TGTGCCAGCAGTTACCTCGCCACGGGACTAGCGGGTGCATCGGTCAGGGCCCAGTACTTC
CASSYLATGLAGASVRAQYF
>.|TRBV6-5|.|TRBJ1-2
TGTGCCAGCAGAAGAGGGTTTGGCTACACCTTC
CASRRGFGYTF
>.|TRBV25-1|TRBD2|TRBJ2-4
TGTGCCAGCAGTGAGAGGACTGGCGGGGGTCTTCTAGCCAAAAACATTCAGTACTTC
CASSERTGGGLLAKNIQYF
>medium-sized|TRBV5-6|TRBD2|TRBJ2-2
TGTGCCAGCAGCCTAAAAAGCGGGAGGACCACCGGGGAGCTGTTTTTT
CASSLKSGRTTGELFF
>many|TRBV30|.|TRBJ1-5
TGTGCCTGGAGTGTCTCGACTAATGATCAGCCCCAGCATTTT
CAWSVSTNDQPQHF
>large|TRBV6-2/TRBV6-3|.|TRBJ2-1
TGTGCCAGCACCTTGGACTTTCCTCGCAATGAGCAGTTCTTC
CASTLDFPRNEQFF
>large|TRBV19|TRBD2|TRBJ2-1
TGTGCCAGTAGTAAGACTAGCGGAATGTACAATGAGCAGTTCTTC
CASSKTSGMYNEQFF
>.|TRBV28|.|TRBJ2-3
TGTGCCACCGGTAGCGGAACTAGCACAGATACGCAGTATTTT
CATGSGTSTDTQYF
>.|TRBV2|.|TRBJ1-1
TGTGCCAGCCGCCTTGTCCTGAACACTGAAGCTTTCTTT
CASRLVLNTEAFF
>.|TRBV29-1|.|TRBJ1-2
TGCAGCGTTGAAAAGGGTGTAGGCTACACCTTC
CSVEKGVGYTF
>many|TRBV6-1|TRBD1|TRBJ1-5
TGTGCCAGCAGAATAACAGGGGTCAGTCAGCCCCAGCATTTT
CASRITGVSQPQHF
>medium-sized|TRBV6-5|.|TRBJ2-3
TGTGCCAGCAAAGCGACATACAGCACAGATACGCAGTATTTT
CASKATYSTDTQYF
>medium-sized|TRBV15|TRBD1|TRBJ2-1
TGTGCCACCAGCAGAGACAGGGGACAGGGTATGAATGAGCAGTTCTTC
CATSRDRGQGMNEQFF
>many|TRBV11-2|.|TRBJ2-7
TGTGCCAGCAGCTTAGCCCCAGGATCCACCTACGAGCAGTACTTC
CASSLAPGSTYEQYF
>many|TRBV14|.|TRBJ1-2
TGTGCCAGCAGCCAAGATGCCGGAAACTATGGCTACACCTTC
CASSQDAGNYGYTF
>many|TRBV12-3/TRBV12-4|TRBD2|TRBJ2-1
TGTGCCAGCAGTTTACGGTGGGCTAGCGGGAGCCACAATGAGCAGTTCTTC
CASSLRWASGSHNEQFF
>many|TRBV7-9|.|TRBJ2-7
TGTGCCACCGATCTGCTAGCGATCGAGCAGTACTTC
CATDLLAIEQYF
>large|TRBV24-1|.|TRBJ2-3
TGTGCCACCAGTGATTCAGATACGCAGTATTTT
CATSDSDTQYF
>medium-sized|TRBV19|TRBD1|TRBJ1-1
TGTGCCAGTAGTATGGGACAGGGGGGAAGGTCCACTGAAGCTTTCTTT
CASSMGQGGRSTEAFF
>.|TRBV11-2|.|TRBJ1-3
TGTGCCAGCAGCTTAGTCCCCTCGACAGCTTCTGGAAACACCATATATTTT
CASSLVPSTASGNTIYF
>many|TRBV12-3/TRBV12-4|TRBD1|TRBJ1-5
TGTGCCAGCAGTCGCAGGGGGAGGGAGCCCCAGCATTTT
CASSRRGREPQHF
>medium-sized|TRBV6-6|.|TRBJ2-5
TGTGCCAGCAGTTTCCAGGACAGCTTACAAGAGACCCAGTACTTC
CASSFQDSLQETQYF
>medium-sized|TRBV7-2|TRBD1|TRBJ1-3
TGTGCCAGCAGCTTAGTCCCCACAGGGGGCTCTGGAAACACCATATATTTT
CASSLVPTGGSGNTIYF
>.|TRBV9|TRBD2|TRBJ2-5
TGTGCCAGCAGCCGGGATAGCGGGGGGGCGGAGACCCAGTACTTC
CASSRDSGGAETQYF
>.|TRBV28|TRBD2|TRBJ2-5
TGTGCCAGCAGTCCTACCGGACTAGCGGTTCAAGAGACCCAGTACTTC
CASSPTGLAVQETQYF
>medium-sized|TRBV19|.|TRBJ1-5
TGTGCCAGTAGTCCCATTGAGCGGAGCAATCAGCCCCAGCATTTT
CASSPIERSNQPQHF
>many|TRBV7-3|.|TRBJ2-2
TGTGCCAGCAGCTTAAACCGTATAACGGCTACTTTGGGGACCGGGGAGCTGTTTTTT
CASSLNRITATLGTGELFF
>many|TRBV28|.|TRBJ1-5
TGTGCCAGCAGTTTGGTCCCTCTCGGGGGCAATCAGCCCCAGCATTTT
CASSLVPLGGNQPQHF
>.|TRBV5-4|.|TRBJ2-5
TGTGCCAGCAGCTTGGGCGGGGCCAACCAAGAGACCCAGTACTTC
CASSLGGANQETQYF
>medium-sized|TRBV6-5|TRBD1|TRBJ2-4
TGTGCCAGCAGTTACGTGGCAGGGGGCTCGGTAAACATTCAGTACTTC
CASSYVAGGSVNIQYF
>medium-sized|TRBV5-6|.|TRBJ1-4
TGTGCCAGCAGCTTAGGAGGGGAGGCCCAAGAAAAACTGTTTTTT
CASSLGGEAQEKLFF
>medium-sized|TRBV7-5|.|TRBJ2-7
.
CISVSEADRSLTRWDEQYF
>many|TRBV19|TRBD1|TRBJ1-2
TGTGCCAGTAGTATAGTTCACAGGGGTTATGGCTACACCTTC
CASSIVHRGYGYTF
>medium-sized|TRBV12-3/TRBV12-4|.|TRBJ2-7
TGTGCCAGCAGTTTCCGCGACCGCTCCCCCTACGAGCAGTACTTC
CASSFRDRSPYEQYF
>many|TRBV12-3/TRBV12-4|TRBD1|TRBJ1-1
TGTGCCAGCAGTTTAGAGGCAGGGGGCGCAGGGATGGCTGAAGCTTTCTTT
CASSLEAGGAGMAEAFF
>.|TRBV19|.|TRBJ1-5
.
CASSPVTVYGYTFGSGTSNQPQHF
>large|TRBV7-2|.|TRBJ1-1
TGTGCCAGCAGCTTATCCGGACAGAACACTGAAGCTTTCTTT
CASSLSGQNTEAFF
>many|TRBV6-1|.|TRBJ2-7
TGTGCCAGCAGTACCTTAGGCGGGAACGAGCAGTACTTC
CASSTLGGNEQYF
>.|TRBV6-1|.|TRBJ2-7
TGTGCCAGCCGATACGGGGTAGCCGGGGAGCAGTACTTC
CASRYGVAGEQYF
>medium-sized|TRBV27|TRBD1|TRBJ1-1
TGTGCCAGCAGTTTAATCGACAGGGTCACTGAAGCTTTCTTT
CASSLIDRVTEAFF
>medium-sized|TRBV5-6|TRBD1|TRBJ2-7
TGTGCCAGCAGCCCCCGGGACAGTTACTACGAGCAGTACTTC
CASSPRDSYYEQYF
>medium-sized|TRBV11-2|.|TRBJ2-1
TGTGCCAGCAGTCTGTACAAGTCCTACAATGAGCAGTTCTTC
CASSLYKSYNEQFF
>.|TRBV15|TRBD1|TRBJ2-7
TGTGCAGCTAACCGGGGACAGGGAGCAGGTGAGCAGTACTTC
CAANRGQGAGEQYF
>.|TRBV28|TRBD1|TRBJ1-2
TGTGCCAGCAGGTTGACAGGGATCCACACCTTC
CASRLTGIHTF
>.|TRBV2|TRBD1|TRBJ1-6
TGTGCCAGCATCGGGCAGGGGGATTCACCCCTCCACTTT
CASIGQGDSPLHF
>.|TRBV29-1|TRBD1|TRBJ1-2
TGCAGCCCGGACAGGGAATATGGCTACACCTTC
CSPDREYGYTF
>few|TRBV6-5|.|TRBJ1-5
TGTGCCAGCTCCTTTCCCACGCAAAATAGCAATCAGCCCCAGCATTTT
CASSFPTQNSNQPQHF